This T cell receptor (beta chain) was recovered during a study of blood T cell repertoires in COVID-19. Overall study: The analysed material was cDNA or gDNA that came from T cells, B-cell-depleted T cells, or PBMCs.

TCRdb keeps only in-frame clones here, not all; method: immunoSEQ multiplex PCR. The data hold under 100,000 clones, with 80% to 95% observed a single time. The germline V and J ends were trimmed by 8 bases and 5 bases, with 12 bases remaining between them. Germline-derived CDR1 and CDR2 are MNHNY and SVGAGI (reference sequence). The CDR3 length is 12 residues. Sequences were obtained from peripheral blood. The J gene is TRBJ2-5, the V gene TRBV6-6; tentatively, D is TRBD1 (5 bases). This clonotype originated in a woman in her sixties or seventies with active COVID-19. The CDR3 reads CASGRGRETQYF. Here the CDR3 DNA reads TGTGCCAGCGGAAGGGGCCGGGAGACCCAGTACTTC.